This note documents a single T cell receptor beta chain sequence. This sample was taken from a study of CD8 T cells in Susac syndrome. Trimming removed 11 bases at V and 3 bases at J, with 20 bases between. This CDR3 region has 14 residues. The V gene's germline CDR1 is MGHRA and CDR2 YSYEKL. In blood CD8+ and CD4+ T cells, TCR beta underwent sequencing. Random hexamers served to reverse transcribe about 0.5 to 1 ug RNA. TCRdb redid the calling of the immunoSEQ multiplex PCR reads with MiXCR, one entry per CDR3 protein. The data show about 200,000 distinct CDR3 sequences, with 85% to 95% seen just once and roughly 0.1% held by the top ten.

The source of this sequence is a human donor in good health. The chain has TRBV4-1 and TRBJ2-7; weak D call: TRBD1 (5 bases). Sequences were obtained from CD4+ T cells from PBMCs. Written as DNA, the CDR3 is TGCGCCTCCCGACAGACCGTCCGCGACTACGAGCAGTACTTC. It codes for CASRQTVRDYEQYF.